This TCR beta chain was identified in a study of blood T cells in healthy people across ages. A second PCR, run for 7 to 11 cycles, used a sample-barcoded 5' primer plus a J-beta primer mix. MiXCR, applied by TCRdb to the 5' RACE reads, yields one record per CDR3 protein. The table has around 2 million distinct CDR3 sequences, roughly two fifths seen once. CDR1 and CDR2 (germline): SGHVS, FQNEAQ. The CDR3 sequence is 15 residues long. The J segment lost 1 base and the V segment lost 4 bases, leaving 5 bases of the junction unmatched. This TCR came from a human donor in good health. Sequencing used blood. V is TRBV7-8 and J is TRBJ1-1; 8 bases match TRBD1. The CDR3 bases are TGTGCCAGCAGCTGGACAGGGTCTTCGAACACTGAAGCTTTCTTT. Amino acid sequence: CASSWTGSSNTEAFF.